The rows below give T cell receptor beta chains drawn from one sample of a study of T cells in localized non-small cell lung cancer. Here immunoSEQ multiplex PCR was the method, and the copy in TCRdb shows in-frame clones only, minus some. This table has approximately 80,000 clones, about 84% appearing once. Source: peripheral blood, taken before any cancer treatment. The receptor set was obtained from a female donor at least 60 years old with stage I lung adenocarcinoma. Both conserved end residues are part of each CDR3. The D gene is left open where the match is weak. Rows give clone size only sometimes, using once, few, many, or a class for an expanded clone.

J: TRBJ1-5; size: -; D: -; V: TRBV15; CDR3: CATSRSPAGNSNQPQHF; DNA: TGTGCCACCAGCAGATCCCCCGCAGGGAATAGCAATCAGCCCCAGCATTTT
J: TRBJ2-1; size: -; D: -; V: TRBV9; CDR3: CASSVDLANEQFF; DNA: TGTGCCAGCAGCGTCGACCTAGCAAATGAGCAGTTCTTC
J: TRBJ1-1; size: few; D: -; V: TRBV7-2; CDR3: CASSTTPTLNTEAFF; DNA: TGTGCCAGCAGTACGACACCTACGTTGAACACTGAAGCTTTCTTT
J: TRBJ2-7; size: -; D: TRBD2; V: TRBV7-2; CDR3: CASSFTSGSYEQYF; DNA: TGTGCCAGCAGCTTTACTAGCGGATCCTACGAGCAGTACTTC
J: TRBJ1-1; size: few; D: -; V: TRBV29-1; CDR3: CSVSDVEAFF; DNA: TGCAGCGTTAGCGACGTGGAAGCTTTCTTT
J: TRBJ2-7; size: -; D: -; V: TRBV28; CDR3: CASISGSYEQYF; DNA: TGTGCCAGCATCAGCGGCTCCTACGAGCAGTACTTC
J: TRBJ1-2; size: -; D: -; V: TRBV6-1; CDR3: CASLHGSNYGYTF; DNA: TGTGCCAGCCTCCACGGTTCAAACTATGGCTACACCTTC
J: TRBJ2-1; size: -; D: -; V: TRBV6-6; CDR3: CASSQPAGGQQFF; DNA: TGTGCCAGCAGTCAACCCGCTGGGGGACAGCAGTTCTTC
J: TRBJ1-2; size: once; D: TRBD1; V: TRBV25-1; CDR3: CASSEYSTGDGYTF; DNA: TGTGCCAGCAGTGAATATTCGACAGGGGATGGCTACACCTTC
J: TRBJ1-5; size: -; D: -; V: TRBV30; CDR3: CAWGEADGQPQHF; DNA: TGTGCCTGGGGAGAAGCGGATGGGCAGCCCCAGCATTTT
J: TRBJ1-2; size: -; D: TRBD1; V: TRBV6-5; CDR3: CASSYVQGPYGYTF; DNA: TGTGCCAGCAGTTACGTACAGGGGCCCTATGGCTACACCTTC
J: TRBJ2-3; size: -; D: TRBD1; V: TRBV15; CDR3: CATSRGGQGGADTQYF; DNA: TGTGCCACCAGCAGAGGTGGACAGGGGGGGGCAGATACGCAGTATTTT
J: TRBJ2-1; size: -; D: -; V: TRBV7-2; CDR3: CASSLRYNEQFF; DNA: TGTGCCAGCAGCTTACGGTACAATGAGCAGTTCTTC
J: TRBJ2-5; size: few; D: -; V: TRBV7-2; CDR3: CASSRGPGAGETQYF; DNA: TGTGCCAGCAGCCGGGGCCCAGGGGCGGGGGAGACCCAGTACTTC
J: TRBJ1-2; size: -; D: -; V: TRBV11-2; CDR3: CASSRLPRGRNDGYTF; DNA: TGTGCCAGCAGCCGTTTACCCAGGGGACGGAACGATGGCTACACCTTC
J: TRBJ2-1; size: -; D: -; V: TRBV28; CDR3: CASSFKTDISYNEQFF; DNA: TGTGCCAGCAGTTTCAAGACGGACATCTCCTACAATGAGCAGTTCTTC
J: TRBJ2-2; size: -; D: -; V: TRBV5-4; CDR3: CASSLGGENTGELFF; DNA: TGTGCCAGCAGCTTGGGCGGGGAGAACACCGGGGAGCTGTTTTTT
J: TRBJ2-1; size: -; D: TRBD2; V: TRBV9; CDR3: CASSALTSGGPFSYNEQFF; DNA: TGTGCCAGCAGCGCCCTGACTAGCGGGGGGCCCTTTTCCTACAATGAGCAGTTCTTC
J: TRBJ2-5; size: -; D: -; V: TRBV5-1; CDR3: CASSTGQSQETQYF; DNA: TGCGCCAGCAGCACAGGACAGTCCCAAGAGACCCAGTACTTC
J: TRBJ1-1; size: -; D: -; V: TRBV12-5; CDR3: CASEGWGRQNTEAFF; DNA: TGTGCTAGTGAGGGTTGGGGACGGCAGAACACTGAAGCTTTCTTT
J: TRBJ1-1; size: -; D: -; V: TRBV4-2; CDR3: CASSVGGFTEAFF; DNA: TGTGCCAGCAGCGTGGGGGGATTCACTGAAGCTTTCTTT
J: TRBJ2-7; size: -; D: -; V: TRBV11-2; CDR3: CASSLGDSSSYEQYF; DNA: TGTGCCAGCAGCTTAGGGGACTCCAGCTCCTACGAGCAGTACTTC
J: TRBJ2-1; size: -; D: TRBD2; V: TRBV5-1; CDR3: CASGSPGLAAAREQFF; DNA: TGCGCCAGCGGCTCCCCGGGACTAGCCGCTGCGAGGGAGCAGTTCTTC
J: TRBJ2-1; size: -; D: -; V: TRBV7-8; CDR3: CASSLALGEAGREFF; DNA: TGTGCCAGCAGCTTAGCGTTGGGCGAAGCGGGCCGCGAGTTCTTC
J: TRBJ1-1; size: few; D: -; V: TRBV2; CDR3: CASRINLNTEAFF; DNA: TGTGCCAGCAGGATAAACCTGAACACTGAAGCTTTCTTT
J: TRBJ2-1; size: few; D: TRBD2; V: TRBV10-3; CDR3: CAIRTSGSRDNEQFF; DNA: TGTGCCATCAGGACTAGCGGGAGTAGGGACAATGAGCAGTTCTTC
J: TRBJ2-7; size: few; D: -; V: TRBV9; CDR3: CASSVGLNSYEQYF; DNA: TGTGCCAGCAGCGTAGGGTTGAACTCCTACGAGCAGTACTTC
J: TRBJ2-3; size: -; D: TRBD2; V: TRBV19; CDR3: CASSIGPNSGRPTQYF; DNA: TGTGCCAGTAGTATAGGACCCAATAGCGGGAGACCAACGCAGTATTTT
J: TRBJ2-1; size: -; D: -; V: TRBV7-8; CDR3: CASSRSIAHGQFF; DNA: TGTGCCAGCAGCCGATCGATAGCACACGGGCAGTTCTTC
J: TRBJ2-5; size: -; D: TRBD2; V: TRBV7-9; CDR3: CASSPPTAGDETQYF; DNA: TGTGCCAGCAGCCCTCCGACTGCGGGAGACGAGACCCAGTACTTC
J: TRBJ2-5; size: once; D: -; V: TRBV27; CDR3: CASSLSQQETQYF; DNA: TGTGCCAGCAGTTTATCACAACAAGAGACCCAGTACTTC
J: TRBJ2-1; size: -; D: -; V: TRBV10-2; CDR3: CASGLGGAAYNEQFF; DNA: TGCGCCAGCGGCCTCGGAGGGGCAGCCTACAATGAGCAGTTCTTC
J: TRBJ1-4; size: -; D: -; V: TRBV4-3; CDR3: CASSQDTYEKLFF; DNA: TGCGCCAGCAGCCAAGACACTTATGAAAAACTGTTTTTT
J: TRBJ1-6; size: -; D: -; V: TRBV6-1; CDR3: CASSERSGNSPLHF; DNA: TGTGCCAGCAGTGAGAGGTCAGGAAATTCACCCCTCCACTTT
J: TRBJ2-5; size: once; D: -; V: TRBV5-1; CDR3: CASTRSGAGETQYF; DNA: TGCGCCAGCACCCGGTCAGGGGCCGGGGAGACCCAGTACTTC
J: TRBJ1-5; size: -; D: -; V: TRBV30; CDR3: CAWDLGSNQPQHF; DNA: TGTGCCTGGGACTTGGGTAGCAATCAGCCCCAGCATTTT
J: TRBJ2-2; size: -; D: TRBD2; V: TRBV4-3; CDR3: CASSQSASGYPGELFF; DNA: TGCGCCAGCAGCCAATCGGCTAGCGGGTACCCCGGGGAGCTGTTTTTT
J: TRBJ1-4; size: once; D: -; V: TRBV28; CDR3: CASSLGFYEKLFF; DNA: TGTGCCAGCAGTCTGGGATTTTATGAAAAACTGTTTTTT
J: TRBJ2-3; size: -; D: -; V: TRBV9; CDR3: CASSTEPGVTQYF; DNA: TGTGCCAGCAGCACCGAACCAGGGGTTACGCAGTATTTT
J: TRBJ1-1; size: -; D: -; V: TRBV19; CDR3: CASSINVKGTEAFF; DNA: TGTGCCAGTAGTATAAACGTAAAGGGCACTGAAGCTTTCTTT
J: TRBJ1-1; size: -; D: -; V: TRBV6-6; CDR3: CASRRTEAFF; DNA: TGTGCCAGCAGGAGAACTGAAGCTTTCTTT
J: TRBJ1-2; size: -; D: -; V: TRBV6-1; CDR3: CASSLTGSHPGYTF; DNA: TGTGCCAGCAGTTTGACAGGATCCCATCCGGGCTACACCTTC
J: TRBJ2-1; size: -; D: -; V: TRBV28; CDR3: CASSDPGGLKQFF; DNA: TGTGCCAGCAGTGACCCCGGGGGATTGAAGCAGTTCTTC
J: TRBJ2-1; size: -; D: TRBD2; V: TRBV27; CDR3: CASSPQALAGVGNEQFF; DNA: TGTGCCAGCAGTCCTCAGGCCCTAGCGGGGGTAGGCAATGAGCAGTTCTTC
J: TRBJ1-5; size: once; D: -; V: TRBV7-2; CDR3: CASSPSPQQTPDQPQHF; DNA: TGTGCCAGCAGCCCTAGTCCTCAGCAAACCCCGGATCAGCCCCAGCATTTT
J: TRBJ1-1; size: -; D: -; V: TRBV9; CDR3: CASSVLGRADTEAFF; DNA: TGTGCCAGCAGCGTATTAGGCAGGGCGGATACTGAAGCTTTCTTT
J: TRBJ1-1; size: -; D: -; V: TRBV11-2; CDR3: CASSSKVLDTEAFF; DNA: TGTGCCAGCAGCTCTAAAGTCTTAGACACTGAAGCTTTCTTT
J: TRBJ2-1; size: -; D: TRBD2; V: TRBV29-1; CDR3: CSVQGRRGDGNEQFF; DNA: TGCAGCGTTCAAGGGAGGCGGGGGGATGGCAATGAGCAGTTCTTC
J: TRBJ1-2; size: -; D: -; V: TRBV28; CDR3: CASSLGQYYGYTF; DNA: TGTGCCAGCAGTTTAGGGCAGTACTATGGCTACACCTTC
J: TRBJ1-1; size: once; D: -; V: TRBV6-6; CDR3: CASQLPNTEAFF; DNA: TGTGCCAGCCAGTTACCGAACACTGAAGCTTTCTTT
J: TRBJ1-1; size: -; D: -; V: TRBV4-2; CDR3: CASSQLGRMNTEAFF; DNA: TGTGCCAGCAGCCAACTGGGACGGATGAACACTGAAGCTTTCTTT
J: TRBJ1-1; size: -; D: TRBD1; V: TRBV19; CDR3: CASSSGQERLYTEAFF; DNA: TGTGCCAGTAGTTCGGGACAGGAGAGGCTCTACACTGAAGCTTTCTTT
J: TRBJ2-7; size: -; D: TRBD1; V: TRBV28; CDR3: CASRAPGQGYEQYF; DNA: TGTGCCAGCAGAGCACCGGGACAGGGATACGAGCAGTACTTC
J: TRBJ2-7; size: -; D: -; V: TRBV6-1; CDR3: CASRRSQSYEQYF; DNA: TGTGCCAGCAGGCGGAGCCAATCCTACGAGCAGTACTTC